This T cell receptor beta chain was observed in a study of T cells after yellow fever vaccination. Germline values: CDR1 SGHAT, CDR2 FQNNGV. This CDR3 spans 15 amino acids. TCRdb independently ran MiXCR on the 5' RACE reads; one entry per CDR3 protein. The sample gives about 21,000 distinct CDR3 sequences, roughly 5% of which show up once; 15% to 25% is in the top ten. On this clonotype: A much larger clone lies one base from this, so it may be a read error.

This receptor was taken from a man aged 18 to 29 who received the YFV17D yellow fever vaccine. The sample here was PBMCs, either bulk or a sorted T-cell subset (CD4+, CD8+, memory, or dextramer-sorted; not recorded which), taken about 49 days after the first yellow fever vaccination. The chain combines TRBV11-2 with TRBJ1-6, with D possibly being TRBD1 (6 bases). The CDR3 is CSSSLQAGVNSPLHF. The CDR3 DNA sequence: TGTTCCAGCAGCTTACAAGCAGGGGTAAATTCACCCCTCCACTTT.